These T cell receptor beta chains were read from a single sample in a study of shared clonotypes between healthy human individuals. Produced via immunoSEQ multiplex PCR; TCRdb's table is partial and in-frame only. This sample has approximately 350,000 clones, with approximately 97% found just once. The sequenced sample was memory CD8+ T cells sorted from blood. These receptors originate from a man aged 25 to 45 in good health. Both conserved end residues are part of each CDR3. The D gene is left open where the match is weak. Not all rows give a size; the values are once, few, many and, for expanded clones, a class.

j_gene | d_gene | v_gene | abundance | CDR3nt | CDR3aa
TRBJ2-2 | NA | TRBV15 | NA | TGTGCCACCAGCAGACGGGGGAAAAACGGGGAGCTGTTTTTT | CATSRRGKNGELFF
TRBJ2-7 | NA | TRBV28 | NA | TGTGCCAGCAGCTCTGCGACTCGTTTCACCTACGAGCAGTACTTC | CASSSATRFTYEQYF
TRBJ2-7 | NA | TRBV28 | NA | TGTGCCAGCAGTCCCGGGACCCCAAGCTCCTACGAGCAGTACTTC | CASSPGTPSSYEQYF
TRBJ2-1 | TRBD2 | TRBV7-9 | once | TGTGCCAGCTGCGGGGGGTCCTACAATGAGCAGTTCTTC | CASCGGSYNEQFF
TRBJ1-1 | NA | TRBV27 | NA | TGTGCCAGCAGTTTTTCCAATACAGGTTTCTCTGAAGCTTTCTTT | CASSFSNTGFSEAFF
TRBJ1-5 | NA | TRBV2 | once | TGTGCCAGCAGGGGGGGGGAGAATCAGCCCCAGCATTTT | CASRGGENQPQHF
TRBJ2-7 | TRBD2 | TRBV2 | NA | TGTGCCAGCAGGACTAGCGGGAGGGCCAGCTACGAGCAGTACTTC | CASRTSGRASYEQYF
TRBJ2-7 | NA | TRBV7-9 | NA | TGTGCCAGCAGCTTACAGGACGCCGCCTACGAGCAGTACTTC | CASSLQDAAYEQYF
TRBJ1-1 | NA | TRBV7-9 | NA | TGTGCCAGCAGTTCACAGGGGAACACTGAAGCTTTCTTT | CASSSQGNTEAFF
TRBJ2-7 | TRBD2 | TRBV5-1 | NA | TGCGCCAGCAGCTCGCCGGAGGGGGGACTAGCGCCCCAAGATAGGTACGAGCAGTACTTC | CASSSPEGGLAPQDRYEQYF
TRBJ1-1 | NA | TRBV5-3 | NA | TGTGCCAGAAGCCCCACCCGACAAGAAATGAACACTGAAGCTTTCTTT | CARSPTRQEMNTEAFF
TRBJ2-3 | TRBD1 | TRBV11-2 | NA | TGTGCCAGCAGCTTAGGGACAGGGGGCGCAGATACGCAGTATTTT | CASSLGTGGADTQYF
TRBJ2-7 | TRBD1 | TRBV10-3 | NA | TGTGCCATCAGTGAGGGACAGGTTAGGGAGCAGTACTTC | CAISEGQVREQYF
TRBJ1-2 | TRBD1 | TRBV19 | once | TGTGCCAGTAGAATATCGGGACAGAGTTACGGCTACACCTTC | CASRISGQSYGYTF
TRBJ1-5 | NA | TRBV21-1 | NA | TGTGCCAGCAGCAAAGATACAGGTTGGGAGCCCCAGCATTTT | CASSKDTGWEPQHF
TRBJ1-5 | NA | TRBV6-1 | NA | TGTGCCAGCATGGACGGCGTATTGCGGCCCCAGCATTTT | CASMDGVLRPQHF
TRBJ2-1 | TRBD2 | TRBV25-1 | NA | TGTGCCAGCAGTGTTCTAGCGGGAGACTACAATGAGCAGTTCTTC | CASSVLAGDYNEQFF
TRBJ1-1 | NA | TRBV5-6 | NA | TGTGCCAGCAGCTTGGACAGTACCATGAACACTGAAGCTTTCTTT | CASSLDSTMNTEAFF
TRBJ1-1 | NA | TRBV7-9 | NA | TGTGCCAGCAGCTTAGGGGCGCACACTGAAGCTTTCTTT | CASSLGAHTEAFF
TRBJ2-1 | NA | TRBV7-9 | once | TGTGCCAGCAGCGTAGAACAATACGAGTTCTTC | CASSVEQYEFF
TRBJ2-7 | TRBD1 | TRBV29-1 | NA | TGCAGCGTTGAAGGGACAGGAGCCTACGAGCAGTACTTC | CSVEGTGAYEQYF
TRBJ2-3 | NA | TRBV5-1 | NA | TGCGCCAGCAGCTTGCGCCGCACAGATACGCAGTATTTT | CASSLRRTDTQYF
TRBJ2-7 | TRBD2 | TRBV19 | NA | TGTGCCAGTAGTACCGCTAGCGGGCTTTCCTACGAGCAGTACTTC | CASSTASGLSYEQYF
TRBJ1-4 | NA | TRBV6-6 | NA | TGTGCCAGCAGTTACGTAGGAACTAATGAAAAACTGTTTTTT | CASSYVGTNEKLFF
TRBJ2-2 | TRBD1 | TRBV4-1 | NA | TGCGCCAGCAGCCTCGACAGGGGGCCGAACACCGGGGAGCTGTTTTTT | CASSLDRGPNTGELFF
TRBJ2-1 | TRBD2 | TRBV10-2 | NA | TGCGCCAGCAGTGAGTCCTCCCCAGCGGGGCCTCACTTCAATGAGCAGTTCTTC | CASSESSPAGPHFNEQFF
TRBJ2-1 | NA | TRBV19 | NA | TGTGCCAGTAGTACCTCAACCGGACGAAGCTCCTACAATGAGCAGTTCTTC | CASSTSTGRSSYNEQFF
TRBJ2-7 | NA | TRBV15 | NA | TGTGCCACCAGTAGAGAAGGGGGCTACGAGCAGTACTTC | CATSREGGYEQYF
TRBJ1-2 | TRBD1 | TRBV16 | once | TGTGCCAGCAGCCTAAGGGGACAGGCCTATGGCTACACCTTC | CASSLRGQAYGYTF